The 22 T cell receptor beta chains listed next were all sequenced from one sample in a study of CD8+ T cells in alopecia areata. CD4, CD8alpha, NKG2D, NKG2ACE and other markers guided sorting of pooled cutaneous lymph node cells. The sequencing template was cDNA reverse transcribed from extracted RNA. TCRdb keeps only in-frame clones here, not all; method: immunoSEQ multiplex PCR. Listed here are about 8,700 clones without any singletons, the top ten holding 19%. The sequenced material came from CD8+ T cells sorted from a lymph node. These receptors all come from a C3H/HeJ mouse with alopecia areata. The mice in this strain carry MHC haplotype H2-k.

Many counts were recorded for this clone. These gene names are mouse names. The CDR3 goes on 4 residues after the read ends, and that part is filled in from the germline J gene. The genes are TRBV13-1 and TRBJ1-1; TRBD1 matches 10 bases. Per the germline V gene, CDR1 is NSHNY and CDR2 is SYGAGN. This CDR3 contains 14 residues. Germline trimming cut 7 bases from V and 0 bases from J; bases unmatched to any gene: 3. The CDR3 bases that were read are TGTGCCAGCCGGGACAGGGGTGCAAACACA. Its protein is CASRDRGANT. The full CDR3 reads CASRDRGANTEVFF.

By sample share, this clone is medium-sized. Gene names denote mouse genes. The read is 3 residues too short to cover the CDR3 end, so that end is filled in from the germline J gene. The chain carries TRBV1 and TRBJ1-6; 10 nucleotides align to TRBD1. TRBJ1-6 qualifies as an ORF whose function is uncertain. Trimming cost V 4 bases and J 2 bases; bases outside gene matches: 2. Germline V gives CDR1 NSQYPW, CDR2 LRSPGD (reference sequence). The CDR3 covers 16 residues. The DNA read from the CDR3 is TGCACCTGCAGTGGACAGGGGGCGACCTATAATTCGCCC. It encodes CTCSGQGATYNSP. The CDR3 in full is CTCSGQGATYNSPLYF.

Judged by abundance, this clone is medium-sized. Each gene name is a mouse one. Sequencing ends 4 residues short of the CDR3 end; the germline J gene provides the rest. The gene calls are TRBV19 and TRBJ2-3, with D possibly matching TRBD1 (6 bases). There are 15 residues in the CDR3. Germline V gives CDR1 FNHDT, CDR2 SITEND (reference sequence). V shed 0 bases and J shed 3 bases, with 11 bases lying between them. This CDR3 is CASSIGGHRAETLYF. Incomplete CDR3 DNA: TGTGCCAGCAGTATAGGGGGACACCGGGCAGAA.

This clone was picked up many times. Each gene name is a mouse one. The read is 4 residues too short to cover the CDR3 end, so that end is filled in from the germline J gene. The chain uses TRBV13-3 and TRBJ2-3; D is possibly TRBD1 (6 bases). The CDR3 is 15 residues long. Germline CDR1 is NNHDY and CDR2 is SYVADS. V lost 1 base to trimming and J lost 1 base, with 10 bases between them. The sequenced CDR3 bases are TGTGCCAGCAGTGATCCAGGGGAAGGTGCAGAA. It is translated as CASSDPGEGAE. The full CDR3 protein is CASSDPGEGAETLYF.

Ten or more counts support this clone. Germline and genes here are mouse. The CDR3 is cut off 3 residues early in the read; its end comes from the germline J gene. The chain uses TRBV5 and TRBJ1-6, with D unclear. TRBJ1-6 is an ORF; its function is uncertain. This CDR3 region has 16 residues. Deletions cut 0 bases from V and 3 bases from J, with 9 bases between. Germline CDR1 reads LGHNA; CDR2 reads YNLKQL (reference sequence). Incomplete CDR3 DNA: TGTGCCAGCAGCCAAGATACAGATCTCTATAATTCGCCC. It translates to CASSQDTDLYNSP. The whole CDR3 region reads CASSQDTDLYNSPLYF.

This clone has at least ten counts. The gene names here belong to mouse. Partial CDR3 DNA: TGTGCCAGCAGTGCCGGGACTGGGGGGCCGCCTAGTGCAGAA. Translated: CASSAGTGGPPSAE. The whole CDR3 region reads CASSAGTGGPPSAETLYF. The rearrangement uses TRBV13-3 and TRBJ2-3; 12 bases match TRBD2. The read terminates 4 residues before the CDR3 end, so the remaining end is supplied by the germline J gene. Germline CDR1 NNHDY, CDR2 SYVADS. This CDR3 spans 18 amino acids. The V gene end was trimmed by 3 bases and the J gene end by 0 bases; junction bases not matched to a gene: 8.

This clone was found many times. Gene labels here are mouse ones. The read gets to within 4 residues of the CDR3 end, and the germline J gene fills in the rest. The chain links TRBV14 to TRBJ2-4; D call uncertain. The CDR3 length is 14 residues. V lost 1 base and J lost 1, with 7 bases in between. Germline lookup yields CDR1 SGHDT and CDR2 FRDEAV. Incomplete CDR3 DNA: TGTGCCAGCAGTTTCACAGACGGTCAAAAC. This encodes CASSFTDGQN. The CDR3 in full is CASSFTDGQNTLYF.

By share of the sample, this clone is large. Gene names and germline refer to mouse. From the germline J gene comes the end of the CDR3, since the read stops 4 residues before it. This chain links TRBV16 with TRBJ2-1, with 11 bases matching TRBD2. Germline assignment: CDR1 SGHSA and CDR2 FRNQAP. Trimming cost V 4 bases and J 1 base; bases outside gene matches: 6. The CDR3 loop spans 17 amino acids. This chain's CDR3 is CASSSPDWGGNYAEQFF. The CDR3 DNA, read in part, is TGTGCAAGCAGCTCCCCCGACTGGGGGGGGAACTATGCT. The full variable domain, completed using reference TRBV16 and TRBJ2-1, is NAGVIQTPRHKVTGKGQEATLWCEPISGHSAVFWYRQTIVQGLEFLTYFRNQAPIDDSGMPKERFSAQMPNQSHSTLKIQSTQPQDSAVYLCASSSPDWGGNYAEQFFGPGTRLTVL.

This clone was found many times. Genes and germline are mouse. CDR3 sequence reads: CTCSAQDWDQDTQYF. The covered CDR3 bases are TGCACCTGCAGTGCCCAGGACTGGGACCAAGAC. This chain connects TRBV1 to TRBJ2-5; 8 bases line up with TRBD2. The read ends 4 residues early relative to the CDR3; the germline J gene fills the gap. V lost 3 bases, J lost 1 base, and 3 bases stayed unmatched. The CDR3 is made up of 15 amino acids. Germline CDR1 is NSQYPW and CDR2 is LRSPGD (reference sequence).

In this sample, this clone turned up many times. The gene symbols are mouse symbols. The read ends 4 residues before the CDR3 terminus; that terminus is restored from the germline J gene. The rearrangement links TRBV13-1 to TRBJ1-2; 7 bases are shared with TRBD1. V shed 3 bases and J 2 bases; nucleotides not matched to a gene: 1. CDR1 is NSHNY and CDR2 is SYGAGN in the germline V gene. This CDR3 spans 13 amino acids. Here the CDR3 reads CASSVQGNSDYTF. The part of the CDR3 DNA that was read is TGTGCCAGCAGTGTACAGGGGAACTCC.

This clone was seen many times. Gene names are mouse gene names. The read ends 4 residues shy of where the CDR3 ends; the end is completed using the germline J gene. V usage is TRBV17 and J usage is TRBJ2-2; D remains unclear. Germline values: CDR1 MNHDT, CDR2 YYDKIL. V shed 7 bases and J shed 3 bases, with 3 bases lying between them. This CDR3 is built from 11 residues. CDR3 protein: CASKDTGQLYF. CDR3 DNA, as far as it was read: TGTGCTAGCAAGGACACCGGG.

This clone was found a few times. All gene names here are mouse names. From the germline J gene comes the end of the CDR3, since the read stops 4 residues before it. The chain uses TRBV31 and TRBJ2-5; 7 bases are a match to TRBD2. CDR3 length equals 15 residues. Losses at the gene ends were 0 bases for V and 0 bases for J; bases not matched to a gene: 3. Looked up from germline, CDR1 is GKSSPN and CDR2 is SITVG. CDR3 bases read: TGTGCCTGGAGTCTACGGGGGGGGAACCAAGAC. This codes for CAWSLRGGNQD. The CDR3 in full is CAWSLRGGNQDTQYF. Supplemented by reference TRBV31 and TRBJ2-5, the full variable domain reads AQTIHQWPVAEIKAVGSPLSLGCTIKGKSSPNLYWYWQATGGTLQQLFYSITVGQVESVVQLNLSASRPKDDQFILSTEKLLLSHSGFYLCAWSLRGGNQDTQYFGPGTRLLVL.

This clone is judged medium-sized (0.01 to 0.1%). Gene names and germline match the mouse. The read stops 4 residues short of the end of the CDR3; the missing end is completed from the germline J gene. The rearrangement links TRBV12-1 to TRBJ1-2; D is undetermined. Between the trimmed V and J ends, which lost 2 bases and 3 bases, there was a span of 6 bases. Germline V lookup: CDR1 SGHSN, CDR2 HYEKVE. The length of the CDR3 is 12 residues. The CDR3: CASSPNDSDYTF. Partial CDR3 DNA: TGTGCCAGCTCTCCTAATGACTCC.

This clone has a count of ten or more. Gene names are mouse gene names. The CDR3 end falls 4 residues outside the read, so it is completed with the germline J gene. The rearrangement uses TRBV12-1 and TRBJ2-7; 10 bases map to TRBD2. V shed 0 bases and J 3 bases; nucleotides not matched to a gene: 4. There are 15 residues in the CDR3. CDR1 is SGHSN and CDR2 is HYEKVE in the germline V gene. The CDR3 loop is CASSLTGLGNYEQYF. The covered CDR3 bases are TGTGCCAGCTCTCTCACGGGACTGGGGAACTAT.

This clone was recorded at least ten times. All gene names here are mouse names. The CDR3 end lies 4 residues beyond the end of the read and is filled in from the germline J gene. The chain joins TRBV29 to TRBJ2-3; tentatively, D is TRBD1 (6 bases). Germline values: CDR1 MSHET, CDR2 SYDVDS. CDR3 length: 16 residues. V was shortened by 0 bases and J by 0 bases, with 10 bases between the two germline ends. The part of the CDR3 DNA that was read is TGTGCTAGCAGTTTATCCCGGACAGATAGTGCAGAA. It is translated as CASSLSRTDSAE. The whole CDR3 is CASSLSRTDSAETLYF.

This clone has just a few counts. Genes and germline are mouse. The CDR3 goes on 4 residues after the read ends, and that part is filled in from the germline J gene. V usage is TRBV1 and J usage is TRBJ2-5; D perhaps matches TRBD2 (7 bases). CDR1 is NSQYPW and CDR2 is LRSPGD in the germline V gene (reference sequence). The CDR3 is made up of 13 amino acids. The CDR3 here is CTCSPRGADTQYF. The sequenced part of the CDR3 DNA is TGCACCTGCAGTCCCCGGGGGGCGGAC.

This clone occurred many times. Gene names and germline match the mouse. Read data end 4 residues before the CDR3 end; the end is taken from the germline J gene. The chain recombines TRBV1 with TRBJ2-3, with D perhaps TRBD2 (6 bases). In germline, CDR1 is NSQYPW, CDR2 LRSPGD (reference sequence). The CDR3 is 16 amino acids. The V and J ends lost 0 bases and 0 bases respectively, with 10 bases between them. The chain's CDR3 is CTCSADNGGSAETLYF. CDR3 DNA, as far as it was read: TGCACCTGCAGTGCAGATAATGGGGGTAGTGCAGAA. Variable domain in full (rest from reference TRBV1 and TRBJ2-3): VTLLEQNPRWRLVPRGQAVNLRCILKNSQYPWMSWYQQDLQKQLQWLFTLRSPGDKEVKSLPGADYLATRVTDTELRLQVANMSQGRTLYCTCSADNGGSAETLYFGSGTRLTVL.

This clone turned up a few times. Mouse gene names and germline throughout. Coverage ceases 3 residues before the CDR3 finishes, and the germline J gene fills in the end. J is TRBJ1-3 and V is TRBV13-1, with TRBD1 matching 8 bases. The length of the CDR3 is 16 residues. V was clipped by 1 base and J by 2 bases; unmatched bases: 5. CDR1 and CDR2 from the germline V gene are NSHNY and SYGAGN. The CDR3 region is CASSDSPTGAGNTLYF. The CDR3 DNA, read in part, is TGTGCCAGCAGTGATAGCCCGACAGGGGCTGGAAATACG.

By sample share, this clone is medium-sized. Mouse germline and gene names are used. Coverage ceases 4 residues before the CDR3 finishes, and the germline J gene fills in the end. V usage is TRBV14 and J usage is TRBJ2-5, with D maybe TRBD2 (7 bases). The V end lost 1 base, the J end lost 0 bases, and 12 bases lay between the germline ends. Germline V lookup: CDR1 SGHDT, CDR2 FRDEAV. This CDR3 region has 16 residues. CDR3 DNA, as far as it was read: TGTGCCAGCAGTTTCGGCTGGGGGCTTAACCAAGAC. This sequence encodes CASSFGWGLNQD. The CDR3 reads in full as CASSFGWGLNQDTQYF.

At least ten counts were recorded for this clone. Any gene name here is a mouse gene name. The missing CDR3 end, 4 residues past where the read stops, is filled in from the germline J gene. The rearrangement links TRBV29 to TRBJ1-1; no clear D gene. The CDR3 sequence is 13 residues long. V gave up 1 base and J gave up 4 bases, with 7 bases separating them. The germline V gene encodes CDR1 MSHET and CDR2 SYDVDS. The CDR3 DNA, read in part, is TGTGCTAGCAGTTTATTCTGGGGCACA. It yields the protein CASSLFWGT. In full, the CDR3 is CASSLFWGTEVFF. Based on the CDR3 plus reference TRBV29 and TRBJ1-1, the full variable domain is DMKVTQMPRYLIKRMGENVLLECGQDMSHETMYWYRQDPGLGLQLIYISYDVDSNSEGDIPKGYRVSRKKREHFSLILDSAKTNQTSVYFCASSLFWGTEVFFGKGTRLTVV.

This clone was recorded many times. Mouse names are used for the genes. The read gets to within 4 residues of the CDR3 end, and the germline J gene fills in the rest. Other nucleotide sequences in the sample specify the same CDR3. V is TRBV29 and J is TRBJ1-2; D gene unclear. Trimming took 2 bases from V and 0 from J, leaving 4 bases between them. The CDR3 is 13 amino acids. Looked up from germline, CDR1 is MSHET and CDR2 is SYDVDS. The CDR3 is CASSLTANSDYTF. The CDR3 DNA, read in part, is TGTGCTAGCAGTTTAACAGCAAACTCC.

There are many counts of this clone. The genes and germline here are from mouse. The sequenced fragment ends 4 residues before the CDR3 boundary, so the rest is inferred from the germline J gene. This chain connects TRBV31 to TRBJ2-2; TRBD2 aligns across 11 bases. The V segment lost 2 bases and the J segment 2 bases; nucleotides outside the gene matches: 7. The germline CDR1 and CDR2 sequences are GKSSPN and SITVG. The CDR3 extends over 17 amino acids. The sequenced part of the CDR3 DNA is TGTGCCTGGAGTAGTGTGGACTGGGGGGTTAACACCGGG. This codes for CAWSSVDWGVNTG. The CDR3 in its entirety is CAWSSVDWGVNTGQLYF.